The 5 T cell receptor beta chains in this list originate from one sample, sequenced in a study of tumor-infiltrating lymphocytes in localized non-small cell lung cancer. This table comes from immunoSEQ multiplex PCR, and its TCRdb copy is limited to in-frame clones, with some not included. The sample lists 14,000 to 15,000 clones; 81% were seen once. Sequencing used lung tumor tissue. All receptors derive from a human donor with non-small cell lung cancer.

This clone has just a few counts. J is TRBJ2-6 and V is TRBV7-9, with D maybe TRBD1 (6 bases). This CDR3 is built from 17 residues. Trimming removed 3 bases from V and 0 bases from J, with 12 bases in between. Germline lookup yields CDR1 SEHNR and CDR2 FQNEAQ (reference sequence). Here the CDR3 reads CASSLMDRPSGANVLTF. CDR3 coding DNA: TGTGCCAGCAGCTTGATGGACAGACCCTCTGGGGCCAACGTCCTGACTTTC.

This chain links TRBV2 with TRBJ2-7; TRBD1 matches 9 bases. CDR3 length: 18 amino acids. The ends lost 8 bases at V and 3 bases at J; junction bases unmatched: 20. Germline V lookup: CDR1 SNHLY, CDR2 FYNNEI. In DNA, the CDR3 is TGTGCCAGCGTCGAGGGGACAGGGATAATCGGGATTAGCTACGAGCAGTACTTC. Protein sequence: CASVEGTGIIGISYEQYF.

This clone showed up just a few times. The DNA of the CDR3 is TGTGCCAGCTCACGCGAGACAGGGGGCTCGGGAGCTTTCTTT. This encodes CASSRETGGSGAFF. The J gene is TRBJ1-1, the V gene TRBV18, with 10 bases fitting TRBD1. The V gene end was trimmed by 4 bases and the J gene end by 10 bases; junction bases not matched to a gene: 9. The germline gives CDR1 KGHSH, CDR2 LQKENI. The CDR3 consists of 14 residues.

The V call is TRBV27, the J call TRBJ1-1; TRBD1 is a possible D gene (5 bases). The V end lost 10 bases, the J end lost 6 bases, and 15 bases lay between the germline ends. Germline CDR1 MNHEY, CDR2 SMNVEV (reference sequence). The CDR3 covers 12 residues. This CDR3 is CATKGRTPEAFF. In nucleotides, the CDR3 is TGTGCCACAAAGGGGAGGACGCCTGAAGCTTTCTTT.

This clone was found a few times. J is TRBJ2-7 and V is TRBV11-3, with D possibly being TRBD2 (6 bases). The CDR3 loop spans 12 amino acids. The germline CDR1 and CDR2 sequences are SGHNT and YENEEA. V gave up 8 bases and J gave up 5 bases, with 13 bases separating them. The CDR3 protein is CASATSGDEQYF. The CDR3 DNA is TGTGCCAGCGCGACTAGTGGTGACGAGCAGTACTTC.